Given below is one TCR beta chain in context. These data come from a study of T cell responses to AZD1222 COVID-19 vaccine. Second-dose timings of about 4 or about 12 weeks were pooled. The table came from immunoSEQ multiplex PCR; TCRdb's copy has only in-frame clones and leaves some out. Counted here are about 140,000 clones, roughly 90% occurring once; the ten biggest clones make up about 3.5%. CDR3 size: 14 residues. The ends were cut back, 1 base at V and 5 bases at J, with 11 bases in the middle. Germline CDR1 SGHTA, CDR2 FQGNSA. The chain links TRBV7-2 to TRBJ2-5; maybe TRBD1 (6 bases). This sequence was found in an adult who received the AZD1222 COVID-19 vaccine. The source was peripheral blood, collected 28 days after the second AZD1222 dose. Written as DNA, the CDR3 is TGTGCCAGCAGCTTAGTGGGGGCGGGTGAGACCCAGTACTTC. Amino acid sequence: CASSLVGAGETQYF.